Below are 18 T cell receptor beta chains sequenced from a single sample in a study of blood T cell repertoires in COVID-19. Here immunoSEQ multiplex PCR was the method, and the copy in TCRdb shows in-frame clones only, minus some. The sample consists of fewer than 300,000 clones, 80% to 90% of them appearing once. Material for sequencing was peripheral blood. These receptor sequences come from a man older than 75 with acute or convalescent COVID-19.

This clone was detected a few times. The rearrangement uses TRBV9 and TRBJ1-1; D remains unclear. CDR1 and CDR2 (germline): SGDLS, YYNGEE. This CDR3 comprises 15 residues. Trimming pared 0 bases from V and 4 bases from J, leaving 13 bases between. CDR3 sequence (DNA): TGTGCCAGCAGCGTAGCAACCATACCGGGCACTGAAGCTTTCTTT. Translated: CASSVATIPGTEAFF.

This clone was observed a single time. This chain uses TRBV5-6 with TRBJ2-1; 8 bases map to TRBD2. In germline, CDR1 is SGHDT, CDR2 YYEEEE. V shed 6 bases, J shed 5 bases, and the junction held 16 bases outside the gene matches. The CDR3 sequence is 17 residues long. CDR3 bases: TGTGCCAGCAACACCATACTTACCGGGACTAGAAACAATGAGCAGTTCTTC. Its protein is CASNTILTGTRNNEQFF.

The chain links TRBV6-4 to TRBJ1-1, with D maybe TRBD1 (6 bases). Germline V CDR1 and CDR2: MRHNA, SNTAGT. The CDR3 runs 20 residues. Trimming left V 11 bases short and J 3 bases short, with 37 bases between. The CDR3 DNA is TGTGCCCCCAATTCCTGGCAGAAGGGTCGGCAGGGGAATGGGGACACTGAAGCTTTCTTT. Its protein product is CAPNSWQKGRQGNGDTEAFF.

The chain is built from TRBV5-1 and TRBJ2-6; possibly TRBD2 for D (5 bases). The CDR3 has 16 amino acids. The germline CDR1 and CDR2 sequences are SGHRS and YFSETQ. Trimming took off 2 bases at V and 4 bases at J, with 13 bases between the two ends. This CDR3 reads CASSFLEPGGANVLTF. CDR3 nucleotide sequence: TGCGCCAGCAGCTTTCTCGAACCGGGAGGGGCCAACGTCCTGACTTTC.

This chain uses TRBV4-2 with TRBJ1-5, with 7 bases that match TRBD1. The junction had 7 bases not matched to a gene; V was cut back by 3 bases and J by 5 bases. The CDR3 sequence is 15 residues long. The germline V gene has CDR1 LGHNA and CDR2 YNFKEQ. This CDR3 reads CASSHSGDSDQPQHF. In DNA form, the CDR3 reads TGTGCCAGCAGCCATTCTGGGGACAGTGATCAGCCCCAGCATTTT.

V is TRBV27 and J is TRBJ2-1, with D tentatively TRBD2 (6 bases). V lost 5 bases and J lost 8, with 19 bases in between. CDR3 length: 15 amino acids. Germline V gene sequence: CDR1 MNHEY, CDR2 SMNVEV (reference sequence). In DNA form, the CDR3 reads TGTGCCAGCAGTACGACCTCGGGGGTTTGGGATGAGCAGTTCTTC. This encodes CASSTTSGVWDEQFF.

The CDR3 loop reads CATSVGTFGDYEQYF. CDR3 nucleotides: TGTGCCACCAGTGTCGGTACGTTCGGGGACTACGAGCAGTACTTC. The chain recombines TRBV24-1 with TRBJ2-7, with D tentatively TRBD2 (5 bases). The CDR3 is made up of 15 amino acids. V shed 5 bases and J shed 3 bases, with 16 bases lying between them. Germline V gene sequence: CDR1 KGHDR, CDR2 SFDVKD.

This rearrangement joins TRBV5-5 to TRBJ2-1; 9 bases are shared with TRBD2. The CDR3 spans 17 residues. Germline values: CDR1 SGHKS, CDR2 YYEKEE (reference sequence). V lost 4 bases to trimming and J lost 6 bases; unmatched junction nucleotides: 14. The CDR3 reads CASSQDFSSGVGNEQFF. The CDR3 DNA follows: TGTGCCAGCAGCCAGGATTTTTCTAGCGGGGTTGGCAATGAGCAGTTCTTC.

The V and J genes are TRBV5-1 and TRBJ1-2, with TRBD1 matching 8 bases. The V gene end was trimmed by 0 bases and the J gene end by 4 bases; junction bases not matched to a gene: 5. Germline V gives CDR1 SGHRS, CDR2 YFSETQ. The CDR3 is made up of 15 amino acids. CDR3 loop: CASSLVQGAGYGYTF. The DNA for the CDR3 is TGCGCCAGCAGCTTGGTGCAGGGGGCTGGCTATGGCTACACCTTC.

The chain uses TRBV15 and TRBJ2-7; TRBD1 matches at 9 bases. The CDR3 spans 13 residues. V shed 8 bases and J 2 bases; nucleotides not matched to a gene: 4. Germline loops: CDR1 LNHNV, CDR2 YYDKDF (reference sequence). CDR3 sequence (DNA): TGTGCCACCGCCGGGACAGGGACCTACGAGCAGTACTTC. It translates to CATAGTGTYEQYF.

V is TRBV5-1 and J is TRBJ2-2; 10 bases align to TRBD1. This CDR3 contains 15 residues. Germline trimming cut 3 bases from V and 7 bases from J; bases unmatched to any gene: 6. Per germline, CDR1 SGHRS and CDR2 YFSETQ. Written as DNA, the CDR3 is TGCGCCAGCAGCTCAGGGACAGGGGATGTCGGGGAGCTGTTTTTT. Translating gives CASSSGTGDVGELFF.

V and J are TRBV30 and TRBJ2-7; D might be TRBD2 (6 bases). This CDR3 is built from 14 residues. The germline V gene encodes CDR1 GTSNPN and CDR2 SVGIG (reference sequence). The germline V and J ends were trimmed by 1 base and 6 bases, with 16 bases remaining between them. CDR3: CAWSAMSGRVEQYF. The CDR3 DNA reads as TGTGCCTGGAGTGCCATGAGCGGGCGGGTCGAGCAGTACTTC.

The chain couples TRBV4-1 to TRBJ1-5; the D is unclear. Per the germline V gene, CDR1 is MGHRA and CDR2 is YSYEKL. V was pared by 0 bases and J by 5 bases, with 8 bases between. This CDR3 comprises 14 residues. CDR3: CASSQDGVDQPQHF. For the CDR3, the DNA is TGCGCCAGCAGCCAAGATGGAGTTGATCAGCCCCAGCATTTT.

This clone was detected only once. This chain uses TRBV5-4 with TRBJ1-4; D remains ambiguous. Per the germline V gene, CDR1 is SGHNT and CDR2 is YYREEE (reference sequence). The CDR3 has 16 amino acids. Trimming cost V 4 bases and J 8 bases, with 21 bases left between them. CDR3 sequence: CASSTAIITGNEKLFF. The CDR3 nucleotides are TGTGCCAGCAGCACCGCAATTATTACGGGTAACGAAAAACTGTTTTTT.

This clone was counted once. This chain connects TRBV7-9 to TRBJ2-1, with 8 bases matching TRBD1. V shed 4 bases and J 7 bases; nucleotides not matched to a gene: 12. The CDR3 spans 16 residues. Germline V gives CDR1 SEHNR, CDR2 FQNEAQ (reference sequence). CDR3 DNA sequence: TGTGCCAGCAGCTCCGACAGGGGACGGTGGGTAAATGAGCAGTTCTTC. Its translation is CASSSDRGRWVNEQFF. Variable domain in full (rest from reference TRBV7-9 and TRBJ2-1): DTGVSQNPRHKITKRGQNVTFRCDPISEHNRLYWYRQTLGQGPEFLTYFQNEAQLEKSRLLSDRFSAERPKGSFSTLEIQRTEQGDSAMYLCASSSDRGRWVNEQFFGPGTRLTVL.

This rearrangement joins TRBV19 to TRBJ2-5; 7 bases map to TRBD2. The CDR3 is made up of 14 amino acids. The V gene end was trimmed by 4 bases and the J gene end by 2 bases; junction bases not matched to a gene: 4. CDR1 LNHDA and CDR2 SQIVND come from the germline V gene (reference sequence). The CDR3 loop is CASSTGLVQETQYF. CDR3 bases: TGTGCCAGTAGTACCGGACTAGTACAAGAGACCCAGTACTTC.

This clone occurred once. This rearrangement joins TRBV28 to TRBJ1-2, with TRBD1 matching 7 bases. The CDR3 runs 14 residues. Unmatched junction bases numbered 3, after V lost 3 bases and J lost 2 bases. Germline lookup yields CDR1 MDHEN and CDR2 SYDVKM. The CDR3 region is CASSFQQGNYGYTF. CDR3 DNA sequence: TGTGCCAGCAGTTTCCAACAGGGGAACTATGGCTACACCTTC.

This clone was seen more than once but under ten times. The chain combines TRBV28 with TRBJ2-2; possibly TRBD2 for D (5 bases). With 6 bases removed from V and 3 bases from J, the gap between germline ends came to 11 bases. CDR1 is MDHEN and CDR2 is SYDVKM in the germline V gene. The CDR3 is made up of 14 amino acids. The CDR3 region is CASSTPSYTGELFF. DNA of the CDR3: TGTGCCAGCAGCACACCTAGCTACACCGGGGAGCTGTTTTTT.